This passage covers 16 T cell receptor beta chains from one sample sequenced in a study of CD8+ T cells in alopecia areata. cDNA prepared by RNA extraction and subsequent reverse transcription served as the template for sequencing. Profiled with immunoSEQ multiplex PCR; TCRdb holds only in-frame clones, not every one. The sample lists about 190,000 clones; roughly three fifths were seen once. Stated treatment: oral pan-JAK inhibitor, 5-10 mg twice daily. The material was CD4+ T cells sorted from blood, obtained at week 4, from a patient treated with tofacitinib. These receptors all come from a human donor with alopecia areata.

This clone showed up just a few times. The chain is built from TRBV28 and TRBJ1-3, with D tentatively TRBD1 (5 bases). The germline gives CDR1 MDHEN, CDR2 SYDVKM. The CDR3 spans 13 residues. Deletions cut 9 bases from V and 7 bases from J, with 16 bases between. The DNA for the CDR3 is TGTGCCAGTATCCAGGGAGGAGATAACACCATATATTTT. Translation: CASIQGGDNTIYF. The whole variable domain, filled in from reference TRBV28 and TRBJ1-3, reads DVKVTQSSRYLVKRTGEKVFLECVQDMDHENMFWYRQDPGLGLRLIYFSYDVKMKEKGDIPEGYSVSREKKERFSLILESASTNQTSMYLCASIQGGDNTIYFGEGSWLTVV.

V gene TRBV18 combines with J gene TRBJ1-3; D ambiguous. CDR3 size: 14 residues. The germline CDR1 and CDR2 sequences are KGHSH and LQKENI. V was trimmed by 4 bases and J by 0 bases, leaving 7 bases between them. CDR3 DNA sequence: TGTGCCAGCTCACAACCAAACTCTGGAAACACCATATATTTT. It encodes CASSQPNSGNTIYF.

V usage is TRBV29-1 and J usage is TRBJ1-5; D might be TRBD1 (5 bases). V lost 6 bases and J 2 bases, leaving 11 bases between the germline ends. This CDR3 spans 13 amino acids. The germline V gene encodes CDR1 SQVTM and CDR2 ANQGSEA. The CDR3: CSVATGGNQPQHF. For the CDR3, the DNA is TGCAGCGTCGCCACAGGAGGCAATCAGCCCCAGCATTTT.

V is TRBV29-1 and J is TRBJ2-5; the match to TRBD2 covers 7 bases. There are 15 residues in the CDR3. The germline gives CDR1 SQVTM, CDR2 ANQGSEA. Trimming removed 2 bases from V and 7 bases from J; junction bases left unmatched: 13. In nucleotides, the CDR3 is TGCAGCGTTGAAATAGGCAGCGGGATGAGACGGACCCAGTACTTC. This codes for CSVEIGSGMRRTQYF.

J is TRBJ1-2 and V is TRBV4-3; D is uncertain. This CDR3 region has 14 residues. V dropped 0 bases and J dropped 5 bases, with 10 bases sitting between them. The germline gives CDR1 LGHNA, CDR2 YSLEER. CDR3 in amino acids: CASSQDASTYGYTF. DNA for the CDR3: TGCGCCAGCAGCCAAGATGCCAGTACTTATGGCTACACCTTC.

The DNA for the CDR3 is TGTGCCAGCTCGCGCCTTCAAGAGCAGCCCCAGCATTTT. Its protein product is CASSRLQEQPQHF. The chain is built from TRBV18 and TRBJ1-5, with D unresolved. V was cut by 6 bases and J by 7 bases, with 13 bases left in between. The V gene's germline CDR1 is KGHSH and CDR2 LQKENI. There are 13 residues in the CDR3.

V gene TRBV7-3 combines with J gene TRBJ2-5; maybe TRBD1 (5 bases). From germline, CDR1 is SGHTA and CDR2 FQGTGA. CDR3 length equals 14 residues. Trimming removed 2 bases from V and 2 bases from J, with 9 bases in between. For the CDR3, the DNA is TGTGCCAGCAGCTTATATGACAGTCAAGAGACCCAGTACTTC. This sequence encodes CASSLYDSQETQYF.

The chain couples TRBV30 to TRBJ1-2; D may be TRBD1 (5 bases). Trimming took 0 bases from V and 6 from J, leaving 11 bases between them. This CDR3 spans 13 amino acids. Germline-derived CDR1 and CDR2 are GTSNPN and SVGIG (reference sequence). The CDR3 DNA is TGTGCCTGGAGTGTAAGGGGCTGGGATGGCTACACCTTC. Its protein product is CAWSVRGWDGYTF.

This chain uses TRBV9 with TRBJ2-1, with D unclear. The germline V gene has CDR1 SGDLS and CDR2 YYNGEE. The ends were cut back, 0 bases at V and 0 bases at J, with 7 bases in the middle. The CDR3 spans 15 residues. CDR3 DNA sequence: TGTGCCAGCAGCGTAGAAGGAGACTCCTACAATGAGCAGTTCTTC. Translated, it gives CASSVEGDSYNEQFF.

The chain combines TRBV25-1 with TRBJ1-2; D is ambiguous. Germline CDR1 is MGHDK and CDR2 is SYGVNS. V was shortened by 2 bases and J by 0 bases, with 1 base between the two germline ends. The CDR3 loop spans 12 amino acids. CDR3 sequence: CASSEANYGYTF. The CDR3 bases are TGTGCCAGCAGTGAAGCTAACTATGGCTACACCTTC.

CDR3: CATNPRGYEQYF. CDR3 in DNA: TGTGCCACCAATCCAAGGGGGTACGAGCAGTACTTC. V gene TRBV6-5 combines with J gene TRBJ2-7; a possible D gene is TRBD1 (6 bases). Deletions cut 10 bases from V and 4 bases from J, with 14 bases between. The CDR3 covers 12 residues. Per germline, CDR1 MNHEY and CDR2 SVGAGI.

The chain carries TRBV30 and TRBJ1-2; 10 bases align to TRBD1. The CDR3 spans 15 residues. Germline CDR1 GTSNPN, CDR2 SVGIG (reference sequence). V lost 2 bases to trimming and J lost 2 bases; unmatched junction nucleotides: 5. CDR3 loop: CAWSTRTGGNYGYTF. CDR3 sequence (DNA): TGTGCCTGGAGTACCCGGACAGGGGGAAACTATGGCTACACCTTC.

V usage is TRBV30 and J usage is TRBJ1-2, with D hard to call. This CDR3 is 12 amino acids long. Looked up from germline, CDR1 is GTSNPN and CDR2 is SVGIG (reference sequence). V was trimmed by 8 bases and J by 8 bases, leaving 18 bases between them. In DNA, the CDR3 is TGTGCCGGCAAGACGGATCTGCGCGGCTACACCTTC. It yields the protein CAGKTDLRGYTF.

The V call is TRBV30, the J call TRBJ2-3; D uncertain. The CDR3 length is 16 residues. Trimming shortened V by 0 bases and J by 4 bases, and 17 bases separated the two germline ends. Germline-derived CDR1 and CDR2 are GTSNPN and SVGIG (reference sequence). Written as DNA, the CDR3 is TGTGCCTGGAGTGTAACGTTGGGCAGGTCGGCAGATACGCAGTATTTT. As protein: CAWSVTLGRSADTQYF. Supplemented by reference TRBV30 and TRBJ2-3, the full variable domain reads SQTIHQWPATLVQPVGSPLSLECTVEGTSNPNLYWYRQAAGRGLQLLFYSVGIGQISSEVPQNLSASRPQDRQFILSSKKLLLSDSGFYLCAWSVTLGRSADTQYFGPGTRLTVL.

This rearrangement joins TRBV29-1 to TRBJ2-1, with D hard to call. V shed 0 bases and J shed 6 bases, with 12 bases lying between them. From germline, CDR1 is SQVTM and CDR2 ANQGSEA. This CDR3 spans 14 amino acids. CDR3 protein: CSVEEVFHSNEQFF. For the CDR3, the DNA is TGCAGCGTTGAAGAGGTTTTCCATTCCAATGAGCAGTTCTTC.

This clone showed up just a few times. The chain has TRBV27 and TRBJ2-1; a weak D match, TRBD2 (5 bases). The V end lost 2 bases, the J end lost 3 bases, and 8 bases lay between the germline ends. CDR3 length: 14 amino acids. Germline V CDR1 and CDR2: MNHEY, SMNVEV (reference sequence). The CDR3 region is CASSLKGLYNEQFF. CDR3 in DNA: TGTGCCAGCAGTTTAAAAGGACTCTACAATGAGCAGTTCTTC.